A single sample gave rise to the 26 T cell receptor beta chains below, sequenced in a study of blood T cell repertoires in COVID-19. The table came from immunoSEQ multiplex PCR; TCRdb's copy has only in-frame clones and leaves some out. This repertoire shows over 200,000 clones, roughly 91% found once; its top ten account for around 4%. The sequencing input was PBMCs or T cells enriched from blood (not recorded which). Source of these receptors: a woman aged 25 to 45 with acute COVID-19.

The chain recombines TRBV30 with TRBJ2-7, with 10 positions matching TRBD1. Germline CDR1 GTSNPN, CDR2 SVGIG (reference sequence). V dropped 1 base and J dropped 1; count of bases not matched to a gene: 13. This CDR3 region has 18 residues. CDR3 sequence: CAWSATSGTGVRSYEQYF. In DNA, the CDR3 is TGTGCCTGGAGTGCTACTTCCGGGACAGGGGTAAGGTCCTACGAGCAGTACTTC.

The V and J genes are TRBV6-1 and TRBJ1-6, with a tentative D call TRBD1 (6 bases). In germline, CDR1 is MNHNS, CDR2 SASEGT. The CDR3 is 16 amino acids. Trimming took 2 bases from V and 3 from J, leaving 11 bases between them. CDR3 bases: TGTGCCAGCAGTGAAAGGGACATCAACTATAATTCACCCCTCCACTTT. It specifies CASSERDINYNSPLHF.

The rearrangement uses TRBV28 and TRBJ2-7; D may be TRBD1 (6 bases). Trimming pared 3 bases from V and 1 base from J, leaving 13 bases between. The CDR3 loop spans 15 amino acids. Per the germline V gene, CDR1 is MDHEN and CDR2 is SYDVKM. The CDR3 sequence is CASSFHRDTSYEQYF. CDR3 nucleotide sequence: TGTGCCAGCAGTTTTCACCGGGACACTTCCTACGAGCAGTACTTC.

The CDR3 nucleotides read TGTGCCTGCGGGGGGCACCAAGAGACCCAGTACTTC. Translation: CACGGHQETQYF. The V call is TRBV30, the J call TRBJ2-5; possibly TRBD2 for D (7 bases). V was cut by 6 bases and J by 0 bases, with 8 bases left in between. This CDR3 is built from 12 residues. Germline V gives CDR1 GTSNPN, CDR2 SVGIG (reference sequence). The variable domain in full, with the rest retrieved from reference TRBV30 and TRBJ2-5, is SQTIHQWPATLVQPVGSPLSLECTVEGTSNPNLYWYRQAAGRGLQLLFYSVGIGQISSEVPQNLSASRPQDRQFILSSKKLLLSDSGFYLCACGGHQETQYFGPGTRLLVL.

The gene calls are TRBV18 and TRBJ1-1; 8 nucleotides agree with TRBD1. The CDR3 contains 16 residues. The germline V gene has CDR1 KGHSH and CDR2 LQKENI. V shed 3 bases and J 4 bases; nucleotides not matched to a gene: 10. The CDR3 DNA follows: TGTGCCAGCTCACCCATACGGACAGGGTCGAGCACTGAAGCTTTCTTT. Protein sequence: CASSPIRTGSSTEAFF.

The chain combines TRBV5-6 with TRBJ1-1, with TRBD1 identical over 10 bases. CDR1 and CDR2 (germline): SGHDT, YYEEEE. This CDR3 contains 13 residues. J was trimmed by 7 bases and V by 4 bases; bases with no gene match: 4. This chain's CDR3 is CASSEDRGVEAFF. The CDR3 nucleotides read TGTGCCAGCAGCGAGGACAGGGGGGTTGAAGCTTTCTTT.

The CDR3 spells CATSRDKGARTEAFF. The CDR3, as DNA: TGTGCCACCAGCAGAGATAAGGGGGCCAGGACTGAAGCTTTCTTT. The V and J genes are TRBV15 and TRBJ1-1; 7 nucleotides line up with TRBD1. Germline trimming cut 0 bases from V and 5 bases from J; bases unmatched to any gene: 6. The CDR3 is 15 amino acids. Germline CDR1 reads LNHNV; CDR2 reads YYDKDF (reference sequence).

The V gene is TRBV28, the J gene TRBJ2-7, with TRBD2 matching over 8 bases. CDR1 is MDHEN and CDR2 is SYDVKM in the germline V gene. The CDR3 has 16 residues. V gave up 3 bases and J gave up 2 bases; unmatched junction bases: 9. CDR3 sequence: CASSFQMATSAYEQYF. Here the CDR3 DNA reads TGTGCCAGCAGTTTTCAAATGGCGACTAGCGCCTACGAGCAGTACTTC.

The J gene is TRBJ1-1, the V gene TRBV5-1, with D maybe TRBD1 (5 bases). Germline V lookup: CDR1 SGHRS, CDR2 YFSETQ. The CDR3 has 13 amino acids. The germline V and J ends were trimmed by 2 bases and 4 bases, with 9 bases remaining between them. CDR3 DNA: TGCGCCAGCAGCTTCGTGGGGGGCACTGAAGCTTTCTTT. Translating it yields CASSFVGGTEAFF.

This clone came up a few times. The J gene is TRBJ1-1, the V gene TRBV7-2; 9 nucleotides align to TRBD1. Germline CDR1 and CDR2: SGHTA and FQGNSA. The CDR3 extends over 14 amino acids. V was clipped by 1 base and J by 11 bases; unmatched bases: 8. The CDR3 coding sequence is TGTGCCAGCAGCTTAGTGGGACAGGGTGGAGAGGCTTTCTTT. Translation gives CASSLVGQGGEAFF.

V and J are TRBV12-5 and TRBJ1-5; 7 positions agree with TRBD1. CDR3 length: 16 residues. The germline gives CDR1 LGHNT, CDR2 FRNRAP. The V gene end was trimmed by 0 bases and the J gene end by 0 bases; junction bases not matched to a gene: 2. The CDR3 DNA reads as TGTGCTAGTGGTTTGGTACAGGGGTATAGCAATCAGCCCCAGCATTTT. Translation gives CASGLVQGYSNQPQHF.

The rearrangement uses TRBV9 and TRBJ2-7, with D possibly TRBD2 on 5 matching bases. CDR3 length equals 15 residues. Deletions cut 4 bases from V and 3 bases from J, with 17 bases between. CDR1 is SGDLS and CDR2 is YYNGEE in the germline V gene. In nucleotides, the CDR3 is TGTGCCAGCAGCCCCACCGGCGGGCAGCTCTACGAGCAGTACTTC. Amino acid sequence: CASSPTGGQLYEQYF.

The chain joins TRBV5-6 to TRBJ2-3; 9 nucleotides line up with TRBD1. There are 15 residues in the CDR3. CDR1 is SGHDT, CDR2 YYEEEE, per germline. The V and J ends lost 4 bases and 8 bases, in that order; junction bases with no gene match: 11. DNA for the CDR3: TGTGCCAGCAGCCGTCCGGGACAGGGTCACGGTACGCAGTATTTT. As protein: CASSRPGQGHGTQYF.

This chain joins TRBV6-5 and TRBJ2-1, with 7 nucleotides matching TRBD2. Per the germline V gene, CDR1 is MNHEY and CDR2 is SVGAGI. After removal of 5 bases from V and 7 bases from J, the junction contained 11 bases not matched to a gene. The CDR3 runs 15 residues. The CDR3 DNA reads TGTGCCAGCAGTCCTTACGAGCGGGGTGGTAATGAGCAGTTCTTC. Amino acid sequence: CASSPYERGGNEQFF.

The chain employs TRBV18 and TRBJ1-6; D is uncertain. Germline V gene lookup returns CDR1 KGHSH and CDR2 LQKENI. The CDR3 is 19 amino acids. V shed 3 bases and J shed 4 bases, with 22 bases lying between them. CDR3 residues: CASSPTHGESALYNSPLHF. The CDR3 DNA reads as TGTGCCAGCTCACCTACCCACGGGGAATCCGCCTTGTATAATTCACCCCTCCACTTT.

The chain employs TRBV3-1 (or the pseudogene TRBV3-2) and TRBJ1-5; D is unclear. The CDR3 length is 13 residues. Germline V CDR1 and CDR2: LGHDT, YNNKEL (reference sequence). The V end lost 4 bases, the J end lost 4 bases, and 8 bases lay between the germline ends. The CDR3 coding sequence is TGTGCCAGCAGCCGCGCCCTAAATCAGCCCCAGCATTTT. Residues: CASSRALNQPQHF.

The J gene is TRBJ1-1, the V gene TRBV4-1, with TRBD1 matching 9 bases. Germline assignment: CDR1 MGHRA and CDR2 YSYEKL. The junction had 14 bases not matched to a gene; V was cut back by 2 bases and J by 7 bases. The CDR3 covers 17 residues. CDR3 loop: CASSQRDRAPVGGEAFF. As DNA, the CDR3 is TGCGCCAGCAGCCAAAGGGACAGGGCGCCGGTCGGGGGTGAAGCTTTCTTT.

Of note for this clone: An end of the junction differs from the germline gene, which may be a read error. The chain combines TRBV12-3 or TRBV12-4 with TRBJ1-2; D not resolved. The CDR3 has 10 residues. Written as DNA, the CDR3 is TGTGCCAGCAGCTCAGAGGAAGGTGACTTC. Amino acid sequence: CASSSEEGDF.

V is TRBV19 and J is TRBJ1-1; 11 nucleotides align to TRBD1. Germline loops: CDR1 LNHDA, CDR2 SQIVND (reference sequence). Unmatched junction bases numbered 7, after V lost 3 bases and J lost 1 base. This CDR3 has 17 amino acids. The CDR3 loop is CASSITRTGGWNTEAFF. The CDR3 nucleotides are TGTGCCAGTAGTATCACCCGGACAGGGGGCTGGAACACTGAAGCTTTCTTT.

In this sample, this clone turned up once. CDR3 in amino acids: CASSSTGGNYEQYF. The DNA for the CDR3 is TGCGCCAGCAGCTCGACAGGGGGGAACTACGAGCAGTACTTC. The chain combines TRBV5-1 with TRBJ2-7, with 9 bases fitting TRBD1. The CDR3 is 14 amino acids. With V trimmed by 3 bases and J by 3 bases, 4 bases remained unmatched. CDR1 is SGHRS, CDR2 YFSETQ, per germline.

The chain uses TRBV30 and TRBJ2-7; D perhaps matches TRBD1 (6 bases). This CDR3 region has 12 residues. The ends were cut back, 5 bases at V and 3 bases at J, with 11 bases in the middle. Germline values: CDR1 GTSNPN, CDR2 SVGIG (reference sequence). CDR3 in amino acids: CAWATGNYEQYF. Written as DNA, the CDR3 is TGTGCCTGGGCAACAGGGAACTACGAGCAGTACTTC. Full variable domain (rest looked up from reference TRBV30 and TRBJ2-7): SQTIHQWPATLVQPVGSPLSLECTVEGTSNPNLYWYRQAAGRGLQLLFYSVGIGQISSEVPQNLSASRPQDRQFILSSKKLLLSDSGFYLCAWATGNYEQYFGPGTRLTVT.

This clone has just one count. The rearrangement links TRBV24-1 to TRBJ2-3; a weak D match, TRBD2 (7 bases). Germline-derived CDR1 and CDR2 are KGHDR and SFDVKD. The CDR3 totals 16 residues. V gave up 3 bases and J gave up 4 bases, with 16 bases separating them. The CDR3 region has the DNA TGTGCCACCAGTGATGCTACAGGGAGGGGACCAGATACGCAGTATTTT. The encoded protein is CATSDATGRGPDTQYF.

The chain recombines TRBV27 with TRBJ1-5, with D perhaps matching TRBD1 (6 bases). V gave up 3 bases and J gave up 0 bases, with 9 bases separating them. Germline lookup yields CDR1 MNHEY and CDR2 SMNVEV (reference sequence). The CDR3 length is 15 residues. DNA for the CDR3: TGTGCCAGCAGTTTTACCAGGGGTAGCAATCAGCCCCAGCATTTT. It translates to CASSFTRGSNQPQHF.

This clone was found once. The chain uses TRBV24-1 and TRBJ2-2; 10 bases are a match to TRBD1. Germline CDR1 KGHDR, CDR2 SFDVKD. Trimming removed 7 bases from V and 6 bases from J; junction bases left unmatched: 1. The CDR3 covers 13 residues. The CDR3 protein is CATRDRGAGELFF. Here the CDR3 DNA reads TGTGCCACCAGGGACAGGGGGGCCGGGGAGCTGTTTTTT.

The chain is built from TRBV5-1 and TRBJ2-7, with a tentative D call TRBD1 (5 bases). The CDR3 is 11 residues long. V gave up 3 bases and J gave up 6 bases, with 7 bases separating them. The germline gives CDR1 SGHRS, CDR2 YFSETQ. The CDR3 DNA reads as TGCGCCAGCAGCTACGACAGCGAGCAGTACTTC. Its protein is CASSYDSEQYF.

V is TRBV9 and J is TRBJ1-1; a possible D gene is TRBD1 (5 bases). CDR1 and CDR2 (germline): SGDLS, YYNGEE. The CDR3 runs to 12 residues. Between the trimmed V and J ends, which lost 5 bases and 1 base, there was a span of 6 bases. CDR3 protein: CASRGANTEAFF. The CDR3 bases are TGTGCCAGCAGAGGGGCGAACACTGAAGCTTTCTTT.